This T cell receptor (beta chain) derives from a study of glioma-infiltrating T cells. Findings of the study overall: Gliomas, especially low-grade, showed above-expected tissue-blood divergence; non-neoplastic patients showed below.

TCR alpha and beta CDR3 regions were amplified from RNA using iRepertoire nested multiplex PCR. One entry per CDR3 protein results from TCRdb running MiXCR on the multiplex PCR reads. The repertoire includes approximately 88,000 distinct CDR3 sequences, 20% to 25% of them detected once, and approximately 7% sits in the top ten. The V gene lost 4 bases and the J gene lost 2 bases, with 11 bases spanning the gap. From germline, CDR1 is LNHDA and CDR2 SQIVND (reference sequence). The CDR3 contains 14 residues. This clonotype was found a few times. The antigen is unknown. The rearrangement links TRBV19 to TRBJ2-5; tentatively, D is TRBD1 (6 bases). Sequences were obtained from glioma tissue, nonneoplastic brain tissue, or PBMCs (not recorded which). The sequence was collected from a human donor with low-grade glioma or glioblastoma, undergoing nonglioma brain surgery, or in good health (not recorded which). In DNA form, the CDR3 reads TGTGCCAGTAGTAGCCAGGGACAACAAGAGACCCAGTACTTC. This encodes CASSSQGQQETQYF.